The T cell receptor (beta chain) under discussion was sequenced for a study of glioma-infiltrating T cells. General study findings and limits: Only very few CDR3 sequences appeared in both tissue and blood. Above-expected tissue-blood divergence occurred in all gliomas, most in low-grade ones.

TCR alpha and beta CDR3 regions were amplified from RNA using iRepertoire nested multiplex PCR. Tissue mRNA or PBMC total RNA, roughly 100-400 ng, went into one-step reverse transcription and amplification. MiXCR, applied by TCRdb to the multiplex PCR reads, yields one record per CDR3 protein. Of more than 100,000 distinct CDR3 sequences in the sample, roughly 30% were seen once. Many counts were recorded for this clonotype. Its antigen is not known. The germline V gene encodes CDR1 DFQATT and CDR2 SNEGSKA (reference sequence). The CDR3 consists of 15 residues. The V end was cut by 6 bases, the J end by 6 bases, with 21 bases between.

This sequence was found in a human donor with low-grade glioma or glioblastoma, undergoing nonglioma brain surgery, or in good health (not recorded which). The V and J genes are TRBV20-1 and TRBJ2-1; D may be TRBD1 (7 bases). Sequencing input: glioma tissue, nonneoplastic brain tissue, or PBMCs (not recorded which). CDR3: CSAPGGPILGNEQFF. CDR3 DNA: TGCAGTGCCCCAGGGGGGCCTATCTTGGGCAATGAGCAGTTCTTC.